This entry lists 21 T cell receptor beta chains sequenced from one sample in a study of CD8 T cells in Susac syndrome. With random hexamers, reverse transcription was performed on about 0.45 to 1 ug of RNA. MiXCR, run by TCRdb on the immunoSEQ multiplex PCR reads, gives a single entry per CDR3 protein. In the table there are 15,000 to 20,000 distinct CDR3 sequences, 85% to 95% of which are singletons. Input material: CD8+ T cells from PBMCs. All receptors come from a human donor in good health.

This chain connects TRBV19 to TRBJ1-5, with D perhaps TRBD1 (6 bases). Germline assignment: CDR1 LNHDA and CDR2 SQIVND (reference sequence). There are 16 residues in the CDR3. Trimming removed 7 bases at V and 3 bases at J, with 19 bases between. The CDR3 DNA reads TGTGCCAGTATTAGGAGGGCGGACAGTCTCAATCAGCCCCAGCATTTT. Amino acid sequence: CASIRRADSLNQPQHF.

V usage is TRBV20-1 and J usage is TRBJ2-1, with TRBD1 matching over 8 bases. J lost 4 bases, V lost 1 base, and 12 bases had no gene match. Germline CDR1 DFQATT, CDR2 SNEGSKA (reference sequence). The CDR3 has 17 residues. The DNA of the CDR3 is TGCAGTGCTAGAGCCTTGGCGGTTACAGGGGGGTACAATGAGCAGTTCTTC. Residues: CSARALAVTGGYNEQFF.

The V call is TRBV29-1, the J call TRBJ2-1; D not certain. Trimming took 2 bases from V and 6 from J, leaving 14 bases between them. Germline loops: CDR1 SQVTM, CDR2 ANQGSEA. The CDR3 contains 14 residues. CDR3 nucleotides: TGCAGCGTTGAACTGGTCCAATCGGGCAATGAGCAGTTCTTC. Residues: CSVELVQSGNEQFF.

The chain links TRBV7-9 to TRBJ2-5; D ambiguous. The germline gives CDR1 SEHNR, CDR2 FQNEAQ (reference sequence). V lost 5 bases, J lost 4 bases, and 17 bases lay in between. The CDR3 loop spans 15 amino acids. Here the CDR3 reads CASSPTTSHGETQYF. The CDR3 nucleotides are TGTGCCAGCAGCCCAACGACAAGCCATGGAGAGACCCAGTACTTC.

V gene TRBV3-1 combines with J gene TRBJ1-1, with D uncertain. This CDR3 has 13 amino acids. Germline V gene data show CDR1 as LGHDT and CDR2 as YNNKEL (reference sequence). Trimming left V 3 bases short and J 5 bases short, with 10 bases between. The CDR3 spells CASSQIRRTEAFF. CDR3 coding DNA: TGTGCCAGCAGCCAGATCCGGAGGACTGAAGCTTTCTTT.

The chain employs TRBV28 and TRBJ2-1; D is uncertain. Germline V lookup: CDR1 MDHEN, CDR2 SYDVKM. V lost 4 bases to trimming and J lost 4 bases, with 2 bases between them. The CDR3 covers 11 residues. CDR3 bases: TGTGCCAGCAGTTCTTACAATGAGCAGTTCTTC. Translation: CASSSYNEQFF.

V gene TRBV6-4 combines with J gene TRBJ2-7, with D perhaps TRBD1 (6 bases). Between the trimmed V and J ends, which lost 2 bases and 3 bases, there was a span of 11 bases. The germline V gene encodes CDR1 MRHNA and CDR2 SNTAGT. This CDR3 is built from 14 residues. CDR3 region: CASSDGDRNYEQYV. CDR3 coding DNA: TGTGCCAGCAGTGACGGTGACAGGAACTACGAGCAGTACGTC.

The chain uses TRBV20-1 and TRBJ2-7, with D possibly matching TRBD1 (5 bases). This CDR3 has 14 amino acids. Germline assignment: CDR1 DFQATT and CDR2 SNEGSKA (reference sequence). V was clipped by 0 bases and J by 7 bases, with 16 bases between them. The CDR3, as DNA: TGCAGTGCTAGAGATCGTAAGGGGCTGGAAGAGCAGTACTTC. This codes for CSARDRKGLEEQYF.

The CDR3 bases are TGTGCCAGCAGCCCCCCGGACAGGGGAGACGAAAAACTGTTTTTT. This gives the protein CASSPPDRGDEKLFF. The chain uses TRBV5-6 and TRBJ1-4; 9 bases match TRBD1. The V segment lost 4 bases and the J segment 8 bases; nucleotides outside the gene matches: 9. Looked up from germline, CDR1 is SGHDT and CDR2 is YYEEEE. The CDR3 sequence is 15 residues long. The full variable domain, rest sourced from reference TRBV5-6 and TRBJ1-4, is DAGVTQSPTHLIKTRGQQVTLRCSPKSGHDTVSWYQQALGQGPQFIFQYYEEEERQRGNFPDRFSGHQFPNYSSELNVNALLLGDSALYLCASSPPDRGDEKLFFGSGTQLSVL.

CDR3 DNA sequence: TGTGCCAGCAGTTTTGCGGCCTCTGAGGATCAGCCCCAGCATTTT. Translated, it gives CASSFAASEDQPQHF. This chain joins TRBV12-3 or TRBV12-4 and TRBJ1-5; D gene unclear. Between the trimmed V and J ends, which lost 3 bases and 5 bases, there was a span of 14 bases. This CDR3 is 15 amino acids long.

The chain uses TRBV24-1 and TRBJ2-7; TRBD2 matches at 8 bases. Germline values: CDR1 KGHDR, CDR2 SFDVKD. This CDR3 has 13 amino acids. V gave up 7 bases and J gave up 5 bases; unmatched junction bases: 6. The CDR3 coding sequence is TGTGCCACCAGGGTTAGCGGGATCCACGAGCAGTACGTC. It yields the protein CATRVSGIHEQYV.

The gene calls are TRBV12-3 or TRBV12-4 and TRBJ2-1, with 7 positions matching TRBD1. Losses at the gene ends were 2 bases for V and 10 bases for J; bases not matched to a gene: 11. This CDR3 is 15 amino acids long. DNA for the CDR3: TGTGCCAGCAGTTTATGGGAACAGGGGAAATGGGAGCAGTTCTTC. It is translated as CASSLWEQGKWEQFF.

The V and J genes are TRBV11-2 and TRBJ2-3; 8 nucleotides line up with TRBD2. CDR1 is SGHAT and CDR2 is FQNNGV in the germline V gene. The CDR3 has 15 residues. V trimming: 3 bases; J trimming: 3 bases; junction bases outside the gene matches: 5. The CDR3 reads CASSLLAGGTDTQYF. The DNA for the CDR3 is TGTGCCAGCAGCTTGTTGGCGGGAGGAACAGATACGCAGTATTTT.

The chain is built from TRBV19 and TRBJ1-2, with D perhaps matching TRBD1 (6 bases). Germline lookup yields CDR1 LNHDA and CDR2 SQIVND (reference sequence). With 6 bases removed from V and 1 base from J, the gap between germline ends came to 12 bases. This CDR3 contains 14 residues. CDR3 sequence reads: CASSWTAINYGYTF. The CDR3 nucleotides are TGTGCCAGTAGCTGGACAGCAATTAACTATGGCTACACCTTC. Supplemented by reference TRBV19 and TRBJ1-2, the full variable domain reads DGGITQSPKYLFRKEGQNVTLSCEQNLNHDAMYWYRQDPGQGLRLIYYSQIVNDFQKGDIAEGYSVSREKKESFPLTVTSAQKNPTAFYLCASSWTAINYGYTFGSGTRLTVV.

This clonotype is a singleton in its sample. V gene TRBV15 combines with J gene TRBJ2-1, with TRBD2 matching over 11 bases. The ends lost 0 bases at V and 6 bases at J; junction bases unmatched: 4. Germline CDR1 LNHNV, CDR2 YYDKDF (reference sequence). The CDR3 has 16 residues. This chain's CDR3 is CATSREGTSGRNEQFF. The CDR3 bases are TGTGCCACCAGCAGAGAAGGGACTAGCGGACGCAATGAGCAGTTCTTC.

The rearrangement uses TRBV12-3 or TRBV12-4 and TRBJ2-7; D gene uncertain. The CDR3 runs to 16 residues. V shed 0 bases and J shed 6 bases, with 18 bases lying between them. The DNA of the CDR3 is TGTGCCAGCAGTTTAGCCCGCCCACTGTGGGATTCCGAGCAGTACTTC. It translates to CASSLARPLWDSEQYF.

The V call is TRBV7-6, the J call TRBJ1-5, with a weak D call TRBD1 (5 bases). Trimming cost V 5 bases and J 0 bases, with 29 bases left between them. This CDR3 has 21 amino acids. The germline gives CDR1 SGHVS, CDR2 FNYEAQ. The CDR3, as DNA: TGTGCCAGCAGCCCCGGGAGGGGCGATCAAGGGGAGTACTATAGCAATCAGCCCCAGCATTTT. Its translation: CASSPGRGDQGEYYSNQPQHF. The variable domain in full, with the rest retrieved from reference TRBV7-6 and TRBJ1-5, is GAGVSQSPRYKVTKRGQDVALRCDPISGHVSLYWYRQALGQGPEFLTYFNYEAQQDKSGLPNDRFSAERPEGSISTLTIQRTEQRDSAMYRCASSPGRGDQGEYYSNQPQHFGDGTRLSIL.

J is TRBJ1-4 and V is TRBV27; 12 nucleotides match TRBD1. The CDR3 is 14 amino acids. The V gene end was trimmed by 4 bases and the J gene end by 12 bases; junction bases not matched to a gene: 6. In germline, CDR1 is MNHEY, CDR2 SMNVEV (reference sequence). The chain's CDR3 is CASSWDRGRSELFF. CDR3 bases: TGTGCCAGCAGTTGGGACAGGGGGCGATCGGAACTGTTTTTT.

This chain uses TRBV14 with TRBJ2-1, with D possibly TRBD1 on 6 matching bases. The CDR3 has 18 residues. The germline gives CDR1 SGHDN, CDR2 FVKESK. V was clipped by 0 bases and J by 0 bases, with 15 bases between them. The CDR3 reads CASSQDYGTPFSYNEQFF. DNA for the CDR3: TGTGCCAGCAGCCAAGATTATGGGACACCATTCTCCTACAATGAGCAGTTCTTC.

CDR3 nucleotides: TGTGCCAGCAGCGTTGGCGGAGGGGCCTACAATGAGCAGTTCTTC. Its translation: CASSVGGGAYNEQFF. The chain has TRBV9 and TRBJ2-1; a possible D gene is TRBD2 (6 bases). CDR1 and CDR2 from the germline V gene are SGDLS and YYNGEE. The CDR3 is 15 amino acids. Trimming took 2 bases from V and 2 from J, leaving 11 bases between them.

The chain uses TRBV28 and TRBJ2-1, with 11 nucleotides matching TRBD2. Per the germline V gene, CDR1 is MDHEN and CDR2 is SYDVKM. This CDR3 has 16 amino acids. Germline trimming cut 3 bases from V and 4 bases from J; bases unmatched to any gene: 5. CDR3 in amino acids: CASSLGLAVNYNEQFF. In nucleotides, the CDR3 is TGTGCCAGCAGTTTGGGACTAGCGGTAAATTACAATGAGCAGTTCTTC.